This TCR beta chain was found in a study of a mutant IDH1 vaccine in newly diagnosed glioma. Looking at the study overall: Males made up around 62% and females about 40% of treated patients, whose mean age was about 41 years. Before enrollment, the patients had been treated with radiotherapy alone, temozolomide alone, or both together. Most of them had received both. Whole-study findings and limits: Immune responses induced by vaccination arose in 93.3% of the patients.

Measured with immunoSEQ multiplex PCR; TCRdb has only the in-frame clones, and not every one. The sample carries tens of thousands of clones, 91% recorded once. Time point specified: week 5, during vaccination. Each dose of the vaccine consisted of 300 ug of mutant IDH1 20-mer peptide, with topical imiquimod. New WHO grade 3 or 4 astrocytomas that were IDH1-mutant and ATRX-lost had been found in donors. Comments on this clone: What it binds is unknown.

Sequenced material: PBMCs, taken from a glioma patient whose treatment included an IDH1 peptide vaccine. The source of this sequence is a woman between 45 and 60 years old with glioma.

The DNA for the CDR3 is TGTGCCAGCAGTTATAAGAGCTCGGGACACGCAACGGGCGAGCAGTACTTC. Its protein product is CASSYKSSGHATGEQYF. This sequence joins TRBV6-7 and TRBJ2-7, with a weak D call TRBD1 (6 bases). TRBV6-7 is reported as an ORF; its role is uncertain. CDR3 length: 17 amino acids. V lost 3 bases and J lost 6, with 24 bases in between.